This passage covers 10 T cell receptor beta chains from one sample sequenced in a study of T cells in Graves' hyperthyroidism and ophthalmopathy. It was RNA transcripts that yielded the amplified TCR beta CDR3 regions. TCR CDR3 underwent first-round RT-PCR with the HTBI primer set. TCRdb reprocessed the multiplex PCR reads via MiXCR and lists one record per CDR3 protein. The sample holds around 540,000 distinct CDR3 sequences, around 16% seen once. Sequencing was done on a sample of blood. The source is a woman in her 30s with Graves' ophthalmopathy.

The genes are TRBV7-2 and TRBJ2-1, with D maybe TRBD2 (6 bases). CDR1 is SGHTA and CDR2 is FQGNSA in the germline V gene. The CDR3 covers 15 residues. V lost 7 bases, J lost 9 bases, and 22 bases lay in between. The CDR3 coding sequence is TGTGCCAGCAAGAGGGGAGGCCCCACGGGTAGTGAGCAGTTCTTC. It translates to CASKRGGPTGSEQFF.

V is TRBV7-8 and J is TRBJ1-1; 9 bases agree with TRBD1. Germline V CDR1 and CDR2: SGHVS, FQNEAQ. After removal of 6 bases from V and 1 base from J, the junction contained 6 bases not matched to a gene. The CDR3 extends over 15 amino acids. The CDR3 is CASRAGTGTNTEAFF. The CDR3 DNA reads TGTGCCAGCAGAGCCGGGACAGGGACGAACACTGAAGCTTTCTTT.

This clonotype was detected ten times or more. The rearrangement uses TRBV7-6 and TRBJ1-1; 11 bases are a match to TRBD1. This CDR3 has 15 residues. The germline V gene has CDR1 SGHVS and CDR2 FNYEAQ. With V trimmed by 5 bases and J by 6 bases, 8 bases remained unmatched. In DNA, the CDR3 is TGTGCCAGCAGCCCAGGGGGACAGGGGGAGGCTGAAGCTTTCTTT. Amino acid sequence: CASSPGGQGEAEAFF. The whole variable domain, filled in from reference TRBV7-6 and TRBJ1-1, reads GAGVSQSPRYKVTKRGQDVALRCDPISGHVSLYWYRQALGQGPEFLTYFNYEAQQDKSGLPNDRFSAERPEGSISTLTIQRTEQRDSAMYRCASSPGGQGEAEAFFGQGTRLTVV.

About this clonotype itself: It may be a read error: a sequence one base away is much more abundant. This rearrangement joins TRBV28 to TRBJ2-7; either TRBD1 or TRBD2 may fit D (5 bases each). The V gene's germline CDR1 is MDHEN and CDR2 SYDVKM. The CDR3 totals 13 residues. Trimming removed 8 bases from V and 1 base from J, with 12 bases in between. CDR3 sequence reads: CASHGAPSYEQYF. The CDR3 DNA follows: TGTGCCAGCCACGGGGCCCCTTCCTACGAGCAGTACTTC.

This clonotype has ten or more counts. The V call is TRBV30, the J call TRBJ1-4; tentative D call: TRBD1 (5 bases). Germline CDR1 GTSNPN, CDR2 SVGIG (reference sequence). This CDR3 is 14 amino acids long. V shed 4 bases and J shed 4 bases, with 13 bases lying between them. CDR3 sequence: CAWNGATYNEKLFF. In DNA form, the CDR3 reads TGTGCCTGGAACGGGGCCACCTATAATGAAAAACTGTTTTTT.

This clonotype was observed a handful of times. The CDR3 DNA reads as TGTGCCAGCACGGGGACTAGCGGGGTCCGAGAGACCCAGTACTTC. Its protein product is CASTGTSGVRETQYF. The chain employs TRBV12-3 or TRBV12-4 and TRBJ2-5; 13 bases match TRBD2. The CDR3 covers 15 residues. V gave up 7 bases and J gave up 4 bases; unmatched junction bases: 6.

In this sample, this clonotype turned up a few times. This sequence joins TRBV6-2 or TRBV6-3 and TRBJ2-1; 8 bases match TRBD2. The CDR3 has 13 amino acids. V shed 11 bases, J shed 9 bases, and the junction held 12 bases outside the gene matches. Looked up from germline, CDR1 is MNHEY and CDR2 is SVGEGT. CDR3 in DNA: TGTGCCGGAAGCGGGGCGGCGGGAGGTGAGCAGTTCTTC. It codes for CAGSGAAGGEQFF.

CDR3 sequence (DNA): TGCGCCAGCAGCCGCCAGTTACTAGCGGACAATGAGCAGTTCTTC. It yields the protein CASSRQLLADNEQFF. The chain links TRBV4-1 to TRBJ2-1, with 8 bases lining up with TRBD2. The V segment lost 4 bases and the J segment 5 bases; nucleotides outside the gene matches: 7. Germline CDR1 and CDR2: MGHRA and YSYEKL. The CDR3 is 15 amino acids.

The chain joins TRBV6-2 or TRBV6-3 to TRBJ1-5; 8 nucleotides line up with TRBD1. The CDR3 has 18 residues. V trimming: 4 bases; J trimming: 0 bases; junction bases outside the gene matches: 11. CDR1 is MNHEY and CDR2 is SVGEGT in the germline V gene. CDR3 DNA: TGTGCCAGCAGTTGGGGACAGGCCCTAACCTATAGCAATCAGCCCCAGCATTTT. It translates to CASSWGQALTYSNQPQHF.

The genes are TRBV2 and TRBJ2-3; 9 nucleotides line up with TRBD2. In germline, CDR1 is SNHLY, CDR2 FYNNEI. This CDR3 has 15 residues. J was trimmed by 2 bases and V by 4 bases; bases with no gene match: 4. The CDR3 sequence: CASSGLAGPTDTQYF. CDR3 DNA sequence: TGTGCCAGCAGTGGCCTAGCGGGGCCCACAGATACGCAGTATTTT.